The entry below describes one TCR beta chain. These data originate in a study of blood T cell repertoires in COVID-19. Study information: PBMCs, B-cell-depleted T cells, or T cells provided the cDNA or gDNA that made up the material.

The data were produced by immunoSEQ multiplex PCR, yet TCRdb's version contains in-frame clones alone and is incomplete. The repertoire has approximately 260,000 clones, roughly 88% of them found once; the top ten carry around 9.6%. The CDR3 length is 14 residues. From germline, CDR1 is ENHRY and CDR2 SYGVKD. The junction had 6 bases not matched to a gene; V was cut back by 5 bases and J by 8 bases. This clonotype originated in a woman in her 70s with COVID-19, enrolled during active disease. The rearrangement uses TRBV10-3 and TRBJ2-1, with 10 nucleotides matching TRBD1. Sequencing was carried out using peripheral blood. This chain's CDR3 is CAISSGTGVDEQFF. The CDR3 nucleotides read TGTGCCATCAGTTCCGGGACAGGGGTTGATGAGCAGTTCTTC.